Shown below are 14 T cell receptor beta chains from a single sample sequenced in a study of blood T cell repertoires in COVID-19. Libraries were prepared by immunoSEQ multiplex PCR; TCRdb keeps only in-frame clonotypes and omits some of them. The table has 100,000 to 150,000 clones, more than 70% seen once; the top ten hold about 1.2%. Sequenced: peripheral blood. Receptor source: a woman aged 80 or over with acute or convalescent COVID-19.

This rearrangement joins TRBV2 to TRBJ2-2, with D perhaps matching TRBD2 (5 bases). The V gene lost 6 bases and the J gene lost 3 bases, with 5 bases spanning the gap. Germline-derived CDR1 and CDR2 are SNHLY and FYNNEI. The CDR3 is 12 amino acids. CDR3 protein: CASRLDTGELFF. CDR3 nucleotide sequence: TGTGCCAGCAGACTAGACACCGGGGAGCTGTTTTTT.

CDR3 nucleotide sequence: TGTGCCAGCAGCGTACAGCCGACACAAACAGATACGCAGTATTTT. It translates to CASSVQPTQTDTQYF. The chain couples TRBV9 to TRBJ2-3; no reliable D call. V lost 1 base and J 3 bases, leaving 12 bases between the germline ends. Germline lookup yields CDR1 SGDLS and CDR2 YYNGEE. This CDR3 is 15 amino acids long.

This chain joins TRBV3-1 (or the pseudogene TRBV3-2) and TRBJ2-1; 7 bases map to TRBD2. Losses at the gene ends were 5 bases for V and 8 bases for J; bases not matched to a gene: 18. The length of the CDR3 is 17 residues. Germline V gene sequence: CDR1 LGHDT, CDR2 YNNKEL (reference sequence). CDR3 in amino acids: CASSKGWPSGIFDEQFF. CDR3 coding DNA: TGTGCCAGCAGCAAAGGGTGGCCTAGCGGTATTTTTGATGAGCAGTTCTTC.

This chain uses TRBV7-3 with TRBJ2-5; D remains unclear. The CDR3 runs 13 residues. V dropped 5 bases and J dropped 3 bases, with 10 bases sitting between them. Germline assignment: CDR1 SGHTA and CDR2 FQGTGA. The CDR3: CASSAAREETQYF. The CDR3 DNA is TGTGCCAGCAGCGCCGCCCGGGAAGAGACCCAGTACTTC.

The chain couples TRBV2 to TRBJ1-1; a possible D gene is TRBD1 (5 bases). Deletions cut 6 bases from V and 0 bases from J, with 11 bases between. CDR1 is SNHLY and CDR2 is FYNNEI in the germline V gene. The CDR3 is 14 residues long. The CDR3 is CASSSRAVNTEAFF. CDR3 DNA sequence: TGTGCCAGCAGCTCCAGGGCTGTGAACACTGAAGCTTTCTTT.

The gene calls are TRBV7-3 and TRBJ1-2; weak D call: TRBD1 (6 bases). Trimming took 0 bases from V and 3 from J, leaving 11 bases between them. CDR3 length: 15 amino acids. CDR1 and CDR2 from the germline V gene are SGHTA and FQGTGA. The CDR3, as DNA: TGTGCCAGCAGCTTAACTGCAGGGGCGCACTATGGCTACACCTTC. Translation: CASSLTAGAHYGYTF.

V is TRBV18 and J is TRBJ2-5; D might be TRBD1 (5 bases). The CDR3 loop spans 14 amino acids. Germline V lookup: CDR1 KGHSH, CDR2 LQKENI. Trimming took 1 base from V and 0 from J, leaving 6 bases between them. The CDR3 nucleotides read TGTGCCAGCTCACCACGACAGAACCAAGAGACCCAGTACTTC. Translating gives CASSPRQNQETQYF.

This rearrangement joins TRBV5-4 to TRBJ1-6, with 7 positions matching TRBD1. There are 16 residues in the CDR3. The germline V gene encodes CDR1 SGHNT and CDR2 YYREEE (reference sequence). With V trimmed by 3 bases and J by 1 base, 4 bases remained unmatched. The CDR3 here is CASSSEGASYNSPLHF. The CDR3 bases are TGTGCCAGCAGCTCGGAGGGGGCATCCTATAATTCACCCCTCCACTTT.

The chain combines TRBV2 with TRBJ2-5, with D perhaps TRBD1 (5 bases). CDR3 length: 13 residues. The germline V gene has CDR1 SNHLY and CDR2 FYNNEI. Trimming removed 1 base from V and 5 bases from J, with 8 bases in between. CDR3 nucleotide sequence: TGTGCCAGCAGTGAAGGGCAGGGCGAGACCCAGTACTTC. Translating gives CASSEGQGETQYF.

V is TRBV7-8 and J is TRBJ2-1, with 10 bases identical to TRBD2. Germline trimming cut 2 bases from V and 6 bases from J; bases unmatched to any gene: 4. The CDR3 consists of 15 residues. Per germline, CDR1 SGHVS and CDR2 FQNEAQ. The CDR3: CASSLRRTSGNEQFF. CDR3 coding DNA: TGTGCCAGCAGCTTAAGGCGGACTAGCGGCAATGAGCAGTTCTTC. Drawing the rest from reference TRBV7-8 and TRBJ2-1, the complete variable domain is GAGVSQSPRYKVAKRGQDVALRCDPISGHVSLFWYQQALGQGPEFLTYFQNEAQLDKSGLPSDRFFAERPEGSVSTLKIQRTQQEDSAVYLCASSLRRTSGNEQFFGPGTRLTVL.

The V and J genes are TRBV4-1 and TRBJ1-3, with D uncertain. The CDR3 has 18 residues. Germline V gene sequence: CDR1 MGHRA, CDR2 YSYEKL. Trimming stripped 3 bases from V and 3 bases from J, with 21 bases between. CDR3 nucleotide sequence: TGCGCCAGCAGCCAGTGGTCGGCCACGGTCCGGGGTGGAAACACCATATATTTT. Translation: CASSQWSATVRGGNTIYF.

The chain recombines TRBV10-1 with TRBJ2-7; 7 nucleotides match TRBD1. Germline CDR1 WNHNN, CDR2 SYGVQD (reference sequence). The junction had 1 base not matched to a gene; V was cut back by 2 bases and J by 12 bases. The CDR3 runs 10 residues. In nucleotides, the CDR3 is TGCGCCAGCAGTGAGGGACAGGTGTACTTC. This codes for CASSEGQVYF.

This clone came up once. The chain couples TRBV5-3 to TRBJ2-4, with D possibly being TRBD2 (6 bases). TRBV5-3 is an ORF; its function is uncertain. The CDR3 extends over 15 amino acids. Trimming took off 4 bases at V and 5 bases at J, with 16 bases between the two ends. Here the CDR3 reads CARSKVAVDENIQYF. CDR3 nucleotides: TGTGCCAGAAGCAAGGTAGCGGTGGATGAAAACATTCAGTACTTC.

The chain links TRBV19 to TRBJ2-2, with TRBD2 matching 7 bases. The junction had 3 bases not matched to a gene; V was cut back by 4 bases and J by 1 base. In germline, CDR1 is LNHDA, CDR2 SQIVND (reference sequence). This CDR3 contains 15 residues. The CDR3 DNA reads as TGTGCCAGTAGTACCCCTAGCGGGAACACCGGGGAGCTGTTTTTT. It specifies CASSTPSGNTGELFF.